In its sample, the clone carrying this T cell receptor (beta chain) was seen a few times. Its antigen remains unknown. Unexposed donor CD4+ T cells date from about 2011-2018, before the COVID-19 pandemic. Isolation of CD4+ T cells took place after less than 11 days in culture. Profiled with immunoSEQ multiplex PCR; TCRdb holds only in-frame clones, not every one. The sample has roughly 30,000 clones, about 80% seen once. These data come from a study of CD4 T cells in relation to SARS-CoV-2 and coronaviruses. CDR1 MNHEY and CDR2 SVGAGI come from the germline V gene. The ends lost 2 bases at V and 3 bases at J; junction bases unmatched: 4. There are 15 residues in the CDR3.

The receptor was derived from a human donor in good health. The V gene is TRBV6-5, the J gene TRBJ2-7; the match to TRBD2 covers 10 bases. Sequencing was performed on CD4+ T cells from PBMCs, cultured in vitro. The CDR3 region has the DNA TGTGCCAGCAGTTACAGAGCGGGAGGGATCTACGAGCAGTACTTC. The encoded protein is CASSYRAGGIYEQYF.